The rows below give T cell receptor beta chains drawn from one sample of a study of vaccination effects on CD4 cells after COVID-19. TCRdb's copy holds only in-frame clones and misses some; the assay was immunoSEQ multiplex PCR. The sample holds more than 9,000 clones, roughly 70% seen once. The antigens these receptors bind are not known. This material consisted of CD4+ T cells from PBMCs cultured with HCoV-229E spike peptides, taken before COVID-19 vaccination. These receptors all come from a human donor who received a COVID-19 vaccine. The CDR3 runs from the conserved cysteine through the conserved F or W. The D gene is left open where the match is weak. Only some rows state a clone size, as once, few, many or a class for expanded clones.

v_gene: TRBV6-4
abundance: NA
d_gene: TRBD2
j_gene: TRBJ2-3
CDR3aa: CASFSGAQYFCTDTQYF
CDR3nt: TGTGCCAGCTTTAGCGGGGCACAGTATTTTTGCACAGATACGCAGTATTTT

v_gene: TRBV5-5
abundance: NA
d_gene: NA
j_gene: TRBJ1-2
CDR3aa: CASSFDSTNYGYTF
CDR3nt: TGTGCCAGCAGCTTCGACAGTACGAACTATGGCTACACCTTC

v_gene: TRBV28
abundance: NA
d_gene: NA
j_gene: TRBJ1-6
CDR3aa: CASSRYRERNSPLHF
CDR3nt: TGTGCCAGCAGTCGGTACAGGGAGCGTAATTCACCCCTCCACTTT

v_gene: TRBV11-2
abundance: NA
d_gene: NA
j_gene: TRBJ1-6
CDR3aa: CASSLGSRQALHF
CDR3nt: TGTGCCAGCAGCTTAGGTAGTCGTCAAGCCCTCCACTTT

v_gene: TRBV6-5
abundance: NA
d_gene: NA
j_gene: TRBJ1-2
CDR3aa: CASSRGPRANYGYTF
CDR3nt: TGTGCCAGCAGTCGGGGACCACGAGCTAACTATGGCTACACCTTC

v_gene: TRBV5-4
abundance: NA
d_gene: NA
j_gene: TRBJ2-1
CDR3aa: CASSRTGNNEQFF
CDR3nt: TGTGCCAGCAGCCGTACAGGGAACAATGAGCAGTTCTTC

v_gene: TRBV5-4
abundance: NA
d_gene: NA
j_gene: TRBJ2-2
CDR3aa: CASSPPGTSGTGELFF
CDR3nt: TGTGCCAGCAGCCCACCAGGGACCTCGGGCACCGGGGAGCTGTTTTTT

v_gene: TRBV30
abundance: NA
d_gene: TRBD1
j_gene: TRBJ1-5
CDR3aa: CAWSPLGQGAFQPQHF
CDR3nt: TGTGCCTGGAGCCCGCTGGGGCAGGGGGCGTTTCAGCCCCAGCATTTT

v_gene: TRBV4-2
abundance: NA
d_gene: TRBD2
j_gene: TRBJ2-3
CDR3aa: CASSVTGTSGTDTQYF
CDR3nt: TGTGCCAGCAGCGTGACCGGGACTAGCGGCACAGATACGCAGTATTTT

v_gene: TRBV6-5
abundance: NA
d_gene: TRBD2
j_gene: TRBJ2-3
CDR3aa: CASSPGLASDTQYF
CDR3nt: TGTGCCAGCAGTCCCGGACTAGCGTCAGATACGCAGTATTTT

v_gene: TRBV7-2
abundance: once
d_gene: NA
j_gene: TRBJ2-7
CDR3aa: CASSRGLPSSYEQYF
CDR3nt: TGTGCCAGCAGCAGGGGACTTCCAAGCTCCTACGAGCAGTACTTC

v_gene: TRBV7-8
abundance: NA
d_gene: NA
j_gene: TRBJ1-5
CDR3aa: CASTSTADLGEPQHF
CDR3nt: TGTGCCAGCACCTCTACAGCAGACCTTGGGGAGCCCCAGCATTTT

v_gene: TRBV4-1
abundance: NA
d_gene: NA
j_gene: TRBJ2-3
CDR3aa: CASSQDRNTDTQYF
CDR3nt: TGCGCCAGCAGCCAAGATCGGAACACAGATACGCAGTATTTT

v_gene: TRBV25-1
abundance: NA
d_gene: TRBD1
j_gene: TRBJ1-1
CDR3aa: CASAKIGAQGAPFF
CDR3nt: TGTGCCAGCGCCAAAATTGGGGCCCAGGGGGCACCTTTCTTT

v_gene: TRBV19
abundance: NA
d_gene: NA
j_gene: TRBJ2-2
CDR3aa: CASSMLGGGDTGELFF
CDR3nt: TGTGCCAGTAGTATGTTGGGGGGCGGCGACACCGGGGAGCTGTTTTTT

v_gene: TRBV10-3
abundance: NA
d_gene: TRBD1
j_gene: TRBJ1-1
CDR3aa: CAISESRGRGGTEAFF
CDR3nt: TGTGCCATCAGTGAGTCGAGGGGGCGAGGTGGCACTGAAGCTTTCTTT

v_gene: TRBV19
abundance: NA
d_gene: TRBD2
j_gene: TRBJ2-1
CDR3aa: CASSIGSSGAYNEQFF
CDR3nt: TGTGCCAGTAGTATAGGATCCAGCGGGGCCTACAATGAGCAGTTCTTC

v_gene: TRBV2
abundance: NA
d_gene: NA
j_gene: TRBJ2-5
CDR3aa: CASNLGTGETQYF
CDR3nt: TGTGCCAGCAACCTCGGGACGGGGGAGACCCAGTACTTC

v_gene: TRBV2
abundance: NA
d_gene: NA
j_gene: TRBJ1-1
CDR3aa: CASSVGQGITFF
CDR3nt: NA

v_gene: TRBV5-6
abundance: NA
d_gene: NA
j_gene: TRBJ1-2
CDR3aa: CASSLGTPLYGYTF
CDR3nt: TGTGCCAGCAGCTTAGGGACACCGCTCTATGGCTACACCTTC

v_gene: TRBV10-3
abundance: NA
d_gene: TRBD2
j_gene: TRBJ2-2
CDR3aa: CAISELGGRASRNMNTGELFF
CDR3nt: TGTGCCATCAGTGAGTTGGGCGGGAGGGCCTCCCGCAATATGAACACCGGGGAGCTGTTTTTT

v_gene: TRBV7-3
abundance: NA
d_gene: TRBD1
j_gene: TRBJ2-6
CDR3aa: CASSPRGTGAAGANVLTF
CDR3nt: TGTGCCAGCAGCCCCCGCGGGACAGGGGCGGCTGGGGCCAACGTCCTGACTTTC

v_gene: TRBV3-1/TRBV3-2
abundance: NA
d_gene: NA
j_gene: TRBJ2-1
CDR3aa: CASRQWGVDEQFF
CDR3nt: TGTGCCAGCAGACAGTGGGGGGTCGATGAGCAGTTCTTC

v_gene: TRBV20-1
abundance: NA
d_gene: NA
j_gene: TRBJ2-7
CDR3aa: CSAVQDHEQYF
CDR3nt: TGCAGTGCAGTACAGGATCACGAGCAGTACTTC

v_gene: TRBV19
abundance: NA
d_gene: TRBD1
j_gene: TRBJ2-5
CDR3aa: CASSIGTDQETQYF
CDR3nt: TGTGCCAGTAGTATCGGGACAGACCAAGAGACCCAGTACTTC

v_gene: TRBV5-6
abundance: NA
d_gene: NA
j_gene: TRBJ1-2
CDR3aa: CASSLAVGGGYTF
CDR3nt: TGTGCCAGCAGCTTGGCGGTCGGGGGTGGCTACACCTTC

v_gene: TRBV2
abundance: NA
d_gene: TRBD1
j_gene: TRBJ1-1
CDR3aa: CASIQGAKWAEAFF
CDR3nt: TGTGCCAGCATCCAGGGGGCGAAGTGGGCTGAAGCTTTCTTT

v_gene: TRBV15
abundance: NA
d_gene: NA
j_gene: TRBJ1-2
CDR3aa: CATSRDGYGYTF
CDR3nt: TGTGCCACCAGCAGAGATGGATATGGCTACACCTTC

v_gene: TRBV5-1
abundance: NA
d_gene: NA
j_gene: TRBJ2-5
CDR3aa: CASSLGGQPDQETQYF
CDR3nt: TGCGCCAGCAGCTTGGGGGGGCAGCCCGATCAAGAGACCCAGTACTTC

v_gene: TRBV7-2
abundance: NA
d_gene: NA
j_gene: TRBJ2-1
CDR3aa: CASSLIRTGPNNEQFF
CDR3nt: TGTGCCAGCAGCTTAATAAGAACGGGTCCAAACAATGAGCAGTTCTTC

v_gene: TRBV12-3/TRBV12-4
abundance: NA
d_gene: NA
j_gene: TRBJ1-2
CDR3aa: CASTLGHLPGYTF
CDR3nt: TGTGCCAGCACCCTGGGACACCTTCCCGGCTACACCTTC

v_gene: TRBV28
abundance: few
d_gene: NA
j_gene: TRBJ1-1
CDR3aa: CASSTTGRTEAFF
CDR3nt: TGTGCCAGCAGTACCACAGGGAGGACTGAAGCTTTCTTT

v_gene: TRBV5-1
abundance: few
d_gene: TRBD1
j_gene: TRBJ1-5
CDR3aa: CASSLGDRNQPQHF
CDR3nt: TGCGCCAGCAGCTTGGGGGACAGGAATCAGCCCCAGCATTTT

v_gene: TRBV25-1
abundance: NA
d_gene: NA
j_gene: TRBJ2-2
CDR3aa: CASSESRDTGELFF
CDR3nt: TGTGCCAGCAGTGAATCCAGGGACACCGGGGAGCTGTTTTTT

v_gene: TRBV7-9
abundance: NA
d_gene: NA
j_gene: TRBJ2-2
CDR3aa: CASSLDRRVTGELFF
CDR3nt: TGTGCCAGCAGCCTAGACCGTCGGGTCACCGGGGAGCTGTTTTTT